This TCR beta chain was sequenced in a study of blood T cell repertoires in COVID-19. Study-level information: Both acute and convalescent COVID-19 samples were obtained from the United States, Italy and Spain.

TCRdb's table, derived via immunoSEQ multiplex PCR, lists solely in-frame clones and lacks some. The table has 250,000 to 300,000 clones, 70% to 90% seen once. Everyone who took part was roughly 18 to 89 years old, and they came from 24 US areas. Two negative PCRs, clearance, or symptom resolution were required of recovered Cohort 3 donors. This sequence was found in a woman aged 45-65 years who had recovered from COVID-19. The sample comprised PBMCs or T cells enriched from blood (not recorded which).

The CDR3 here is CASSSGLAGQDEQYF. CDR3 bases: TGTGCCAGCAGCTCGGGACTAGCGGGCCAGGACGAGCAGTACTTC. This chain uses TRBV7-9 with TRBJ2-7, with 12 bases fitting TRBD2. CDR3 length: 15 amino acids. Germline values: CDR1 SEHNR, CDR2 FQNEAQ (reference sequence). V trimming: 4 bases; J trimming: 5 bases; junction bases outside the gene matches: 6. The full variable domain, in which reference TRBV7-9 and TRBJ2-7 provide the parts outside the CDR3, is DTGVSQNPRHKITKRGQNVTFRCDPISEHNRLYWYRQTLGQGPEFLTYFQNEAQLEKSRLLSDRFSAERPKGSFSTLEIQRTEQGDSAMYLCASSSGLAGQDEQYFGPGTRLTVT.